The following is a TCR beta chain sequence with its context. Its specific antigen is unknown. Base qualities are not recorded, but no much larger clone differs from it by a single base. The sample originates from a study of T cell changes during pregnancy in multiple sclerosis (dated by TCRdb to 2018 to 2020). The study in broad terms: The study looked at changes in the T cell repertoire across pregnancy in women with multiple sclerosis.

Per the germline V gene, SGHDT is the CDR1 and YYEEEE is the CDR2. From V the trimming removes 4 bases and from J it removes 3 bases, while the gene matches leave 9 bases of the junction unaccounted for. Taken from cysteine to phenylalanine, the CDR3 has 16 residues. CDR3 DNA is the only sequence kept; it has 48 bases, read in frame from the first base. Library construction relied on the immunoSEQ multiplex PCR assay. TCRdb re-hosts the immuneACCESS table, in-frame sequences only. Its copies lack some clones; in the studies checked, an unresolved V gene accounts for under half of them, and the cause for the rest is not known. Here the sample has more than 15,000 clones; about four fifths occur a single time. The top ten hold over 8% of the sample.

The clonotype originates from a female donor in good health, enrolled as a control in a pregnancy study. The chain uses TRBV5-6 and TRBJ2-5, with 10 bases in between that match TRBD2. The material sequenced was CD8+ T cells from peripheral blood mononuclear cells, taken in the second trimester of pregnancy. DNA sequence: TGTGCCAGCAGCCTACTTGTTGGACTAGCGGAAGAGACCCAGTACTTC. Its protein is CASSLLVGLAEETQYF.